The 27 T cell receptor beta chains below were found in one sample sequenced in a study of cytomegalovirus exposure and HLA in healthy donors. Primers included in the PCR were 60 Vbeta and 13 Jbeta primers. Assay used: immunoSEQ multiplex PCR; TCRdb lists only in-frame clones, some missing. Here the sample spans about 100,000 clones, 75% to 85% being singletons. The specimen was PBMCs. The source of these receptors is a woman aged 45-59 years in good health and CMV-seropositive.

This chain uses TRBV19 with TRBJ1-5, with 7 bases lining up with TRBD1. The CDR3 loop spans 15 amino acids. The germline CDR1 and CDR2 sequences are LNHDA and SQIVND (reference sequence). V shed 7 bases and J 1 base; nucleotides not matched to a gene: 7. The CDR3 here is CASTITGQSNQPQHF. The CDR3 DNA follows: TGTGCCAGTACAATCACGGGACAGAGCAATCAGCCCCAGCATTTT.

This sequence joins TRBV14 and TRBJ2-7; 11 nucleotides align to TRBD2. The CDR3 consists of 16 residues. The germline gives CDR1 SGHDN, CDR2 FVKESK. V lost 0 bases and J lost 6; bases outside the gene matches: 7. This CDR3 reads CASSQDRWLAGGEQYF. The CDR3 region has the DNA TGTGCCAGCAGCCAAGATCGATGGCTAGCGGGGGGCGAGCAGTACTTC.

The chain is built from TRBV19 and TRBJ1-1; D remains unclear. The CDR3 consists of 13 residues. Germline lookup yields CDR1 LNHDA and CDR2 SQIVND (reference sequence). V shed 3 bases and J shed 5 bases, with 10 bases lying between them. The CDR3 coding sequence is TGTGCCAGTAGTATGGCAGGTGGGACTGAAGCTTTCTTT. It yields the protein CASSMAGGTEAFF.

The V gene is TRBV6-5, the J gene TRBJ2-1; D gene unclear. Trimming stripped 0 bases from V and 4 bases from J, with 7 bases between. CDR1 is MNHEY, CDR2 SVGAGI, per germline. The CDR3 spans 14 residues. The CDR3 reads CASSYSPVYNEQFF. The CDR3 DNA sequence: TGTGCCAGCAGTTACTCACCGGTTTACAATGAGCAGTTCTTC.

This clone was counted once. The genes are TRBV19 and TRBJ2-2; 9 nucleotides match TRBD1. CDR3 length: 15 amino acids. Germline-derived CDR1 and CDR2 are LNHDA and SQIVND (reference sequence). The V and J ends lost 6 bases and 6 bases, in that order; junction bases with no gene match: 8. In DNA, the CDR3 is TGTGCCAGTAGCCGCCGGGACAGGGAAGCCGGGGAGCTGTTTTTT. Protein: CASSRRDREAGELFF.

V gene TRBV18 combines with J gene TRBJ2-7; 8 nucleotides agree with TRBD1. V shed 2 bases, J shed 2 bases, and the junction held 5 bases outside the gene matches. This CDR3 is built from 15 residues. CDR1 and CDR2 (germline): KGHSH, LQKENI. In DNA, the CDR3 is TGTGCCAGCTCACCAGGGAGACAGGGGCCCTACGAGCAGTACTTC. It encodes CASSPGRQGPYEQYF. The full variable domain, in which reference TRBV18 and TRBJ2-7 provide the parts outside the CDR3, is NAGVMQNPRHLVRRRGQEARLRCSPMKGHSHVYWYRQLPEEGLKFMVYLQKENIIDESGMPKERFSAEFPKEGPSILRIQQVVRGDSAAYFCASSPGRQGPYEQYFGPGTRLTVT.

The chain couples TRBV21-1 to TRBJ2-7; TRBD2 reflects the table's D call only, with no check against the DNA. TRBV21-1 is a listed pseudogene. The CDR3 covers 13 residues. CDR3 region: CASSPGLARQQYF. CDR3 nucleotide sequence: TGTGCCAGCAGCCCAGGACTAGCGAGACAGCAGTACTTC.

V is TRBV19 and J is TRBJ2-1, with TRBD2 matching over 8 bases. Germline V CDR1 and CDR2: LNHDA, SQIVND (reference sequence). The V and J ends lost 8 bases and 8 bases, in that order; junction bases with no gene match: 11. The CDR3 has 14 amino acids. In nucleotides, the CDR3 is TGTGCCAGTTCTCCGGGACTAGGGTATGATGAGCAGTTCTTC. Its translation is CASSPGLGYDEQFF.

V is TRBV9 and J is TRBJ2-2; 8 nucleotides align to TRBD2. Germline-derived CDR1 and CDR2 are SGDLS and YYNGEE. The CDR3 has 16 residues. V lost 3 bases and J lost 0; bases outside the gene matches: 4. CDR3 residues: CASSAAGGANTGELFF. As DNA, the CDR3 is TGTGCCAGCAGCGCCGCGGGGGGCGCGAACACCGGGGAGCTGTTTTTT.

The chain is built from TRBV4-1 and TRBJ1-6; TRBD1 is a possible D gene (5 bases). CDR3 length: 17 residues. V was trimmed by 0 bases and J by 7 bases, leaving 16 bases between them. The germline gives CDR1 MGHRA, CDR2 YSYEKL. CDR3 region: CASSQDILRYRNSPLHF. CDR3 bases: TGCGCCAGCAGCCAAGACATTTTGCGGTACAGGAATTCACCCCTCCACTTT.

CDR3: CASSPLDSLGRETQYF. The CDR3 coding sequence is TGCGCCAGCAGCCCGTTAGACAGCCTAGGCCGAGAGACCCAGTACTTC. The chain couples TRBV5-1 to TRBJ2-5; a weak D match, TRBD1 (5 bases). CDR1 SGHRS and CDR2 YFSETQ come from the germline V gene. V was trimmed by 4 bases and J by 4 bases, leaving 20 bases between them. This CDR3 contains 16 residues.

The chain's CDR3 is CASSESPEQARVTEAFF. The DNA for the CDR3 is TGTGCCAGCAGTGAATCCCCCGAACAGGCCAGAGTCACTGAAGCTTTCTTT. The rearrangement uses TRBV25-1 and TRBJ1-1; TRBD1 is a possible D gene (5 bases). Germline V lookup: CDR1 MGHDK, CDR2 SYGVNS. V was clipped by 1 base and J by 4 bases, with 19 bases between them. This CDR3 is 17 amino acids long.

The chain joins TRBV9 to TRBJ2-7; D is possibly TRBD1 (6 bases). The CDR3 is made up of 15 amino acids. Germline V gene data show CDR1 as SGDLS and CDR2 as YYNGEE. V dropped 0 bases and J dropped 2 bases, with 12 bases sitting between them. The CDR3, as DNA: TGTGCCAGCAGCGTAGGTGGGACAAGCACCTACGAGCAGTACTTC. It encodes CASSVGGTSTYEQYF.

This clone was counted between two and nine times. The DNA for the CDR3 is TGTGCCAGCAGCTTGGGTCAGGGGGCAGTTGGCTACACCTTC. It translates to CASSLGQGAVGYTF. This chain joins TRBV5-8 and TRBJ1-2; 8 bases fit TRBD1. CDR1 SGHTS and CDR2 YDEGEE come from the germline V gene. This CDR3 is 14 amino acids long. With V trimmed by 0 bases and J by 7 bases, 5 bases remained unmatched.

The chain is built from TRBV29-1 and TRBJ2-1, with a tentative D call TRBD2 (6 bases). This CDR3 spans 15 amino acids. Germline values: CDR1 SQVTM, CDR2 ANQGSEA. Trimming took 6 bases from V and 8 from J, leaving 23 bases between them. The DNA of the CDR3 is TGCAGCGTCACCCTCCGGGACTCTAAGGACGATGAGCAGTTCTTC. Translating it yields CSVTLRDSKDDEQFF.

The chain recombines TRBV4-1 with TRBJ1-5; no definite D call. Looked up from germline, CDR1 is MGHRA and CDR2 is YSYEKL. This CDR3 contains 16 residues. Trimming took off 0 bases at V and 4 bases at J, with 13 bases between the two ends. The CDR3: CASSQEAAEPNQPQHF. CDR3 DNA: TGCGCCAGCAGCCAAGAGGCCGCCGAACCTAATCAGCCCCAGCATTTT.

The CDR3 reads CASTEWGTGVNEQFF. CDR3 bases: TGTGCCAGCACAGAGTGGGGGACAGGGGTCAATGAGCAGTTCTTC. The V call is TRBV7-8, the J call TRBJ2-1; TRBD1 matches 10 bases. Germline V gene lookup returns CDR1 SGHVS and CDR2 FQNEAQ. CDR3 length equals 15 residues. Trimming removed 7 bases from V and 6 bases from J; junction bases left unmatched: 9. The full variable domain, completed using reference TRBV7-8 and TRBJ2-1, is GAGVSQSPRYKVAKRGQDVALRCDPISGHVSLFWYQQALGQGPEFLTYFQNEAQLDKSGLPSDRFFAERPEGSVSTLKIQRTQQEDSAVYLCASTEWGTGVNEQFFGPGTRLTVL.

V is TRBV9 and J is TRBJ2-7; D ambiguous. CDR3 size: 14 residues. From germline, CDR1 is SGDLS and CDR2 YYNGEE. The ends were cut back, 0 bases at V and 3 bases at J, with 10 bases in the middle. The CDR3 nucleotides are TGTGCCAGCAGCGTAGACCGGTTGAGCTACGAGCAGTACTTC. Residues: CASSVDRLSYEQYF.

Notes on this clone: Other nucleotide sequences from this sample produce the same CDR3. This chain joins TRBV7-3 and TRBJ1-2; 8 bases align to TRBD1. The CDR3 contains 13 residues. Germline lookup yields CDR1 SGHTA and CDR2 FQGTGA. Trimming removed 3 bases from V and 6 bases from J; junction bases left unmatched: 3. CDR3 amino acids: CASSLDRVNGYTF. CDR3 DNA sequence: TGTGCCAGCAGCTTGGACAGGGTGAATGGCTACACCTTC. Supplemented by reference TRBV7-3 and TRBJ1-2, the full variable domain reads GAGVSQTPSNKVTEKGKYVELRCDPISGHTALYWYRQSLGQGPEFLIYFQGTGAADDSGLPNDRFFAVRPEGSVSTLKIQRTERGDSAVYLCASSLDRVNGYTFGSGTRLTVV.

The J gene is TRBJ1-2, the V gene TRBV6-6, with D hard to call. The CDR3 covers 13 residues. V shed 0 bases and J shed 7 bases, with 9 bases lying between them. Germline lookup yields CDR1 MNHNY and CDR2 SVGAGI (reference sequence). CDR3 protein: CASSYSRLGGYTF. DNA of the CDR3: TGTGCCAGCAGTTACTCGAGGCTAGGTGGCTACACCTTC.

V and J are TRBV5-1 and TRBJ2-2; D is unclear. V lost 0 bases and J lost 1, with 10 bases in between. CDR3 length: 16 residues. The germline V gene has CDR1 SGHRS and CDR2 YFSETQ. DNA for the CDR3: TGCGCCAGCAGCTTGGGTCCTGCGCGGAACACCGGGGAGCTGTTTTTT. Protein product: CASSLGPARNTGELFF.

The chain couples TRBV10-1 to TRBJ2-2, with D unresolved. This CDR3 contains 12 residues. Trimming shortened V by 2 bases and J by 6 bases, and 4 bases separated the two germline ends. CDR1 WNHNN and CDR2 SYGVQD come from the germline V gene (reference sequence). The CDR3 coding sequence is TGCGCCAGCAGTGAGGCGGCCGGGGAGCTGTTTTTT. Protein: CASSEAAGELFF.

This clone was counted a few times. The CDR3 reads CGTGGRSSYEQYF. In nucleotides, the CDR3 is TGTGGGACCGGGGGGAGGAGCTCCTACGAGCAGTACTTC. This chain uses TRBV6-1 with TRBJ2-7; the match to TRBD2 covers 7 bases. Per the germline V gene, CDR1 is MNHNS and CDR2 is SASEGT. The CDR3 runs 13 residues.

This chain connects TRBV4-2 to TRBJ2-5, with 8 bases identical to TRBD2. Looked up from germline, CDR1 is LGHNA and CDR2 is YNFKEQ. The CDR3 length is 13 residues. J was trimmed by 5 bases and V by 6 bases; bases with no gene match: 5. CDR3 loop: CASRESGSETQYF. Written as DNA, the CDR3 is TGTGCCAGCAGGGAGAGCGGGAGTGAGACCCAGTACTTC.

This clone was detected a few times. J is TRBJ1-2 and V is TRBV30, with 9 nucleotides matching TRBD1. Germline assignment: CDR1 GTSNPN and CDR2 SVGIG (reference sequence). Trimming cost V 5 bases and J 4 bases; bases outside gene matches: 8. The length of the CDR3 is 14 residues. CDR3 nucleotides: TGTGCCTGGTGGGCCTGGGACAGGGCCTATGGCTACACCTTC. Its translation: CAWWAWDRAYGYTF.

The genes are TRBV9 and TRBJ1-3; TRBD1 aligns across 7 bases. The germline V gene encodes CDR1 SGDLS and CDR2 YYNGEE. V lost 3 bases to trimming and J lost 3 bases; unmatched junction nucleotides: 3. The CDR3 is made up of 14 amino acids. The CDR3, as DNA: TGTGCCAGCAGCGGACAGGGTAATGGAAACACCATATATTTT. Translated, it gives CASSGQGNGNTIYF.

V is TRBV5-4 and J is TRBJ2-2, with a possible D match to TRBD1 (5 bases). This CDR3 region has 14 residues. The germline gives CDR1 SGHNT, CDR2 YYREEE (reference sequence). V gave up 3 bases and J gave up 4 bases, with 10 bases separating them. CDR3 residues: CASSSTQGTGELFF. The CDR3 DNA follows: TGTGCCAGCAGCTCGACTCAGGGCACCGGGGAGCTGTTTTTT.